This T cell receptor (beta chain) was found in a study of read filtering for tumor transcriptome and immune sequencing. Study-level background: By R-ISS, stages I, II and III held about 8, 15 and 7 patients.

As concerns this clonotype: Its target is unknown. This likely comes from a read error, as the CDR3 has no conserved phenylalanine or tryptophan at its end.

General study results and limits: Dropping single-read clonotypes raised IR-seq and RNA-seq shared-clonotype correlation.

This library used approximately 370 ng RNA and molecular barcoded adaptors spanning alpha/delta and beta/gamma chains. TCRdb reprocessed the reads via MiXCR and lists one record per CDR3 protein. Of more than 55,000 distinct CDR3 sequences in the sample, roughly 19% were seen once. This CDR3 contains 19 residues. The germline V gene has CDR1 SGHRS and CDR2 YFSETQ. The sequenced sample was a population of CD138-negative cells sorted from bone marrow. This sequence originates from a donor at least 40 years old with multiple myeloma. V is TRBV5-1 and J is TRBJ2-1; the D gene is possibly TRBD2 (5 bases). The DNA end favors TRBJ2-7, so the J call may be wrong. CDR3 coding DNA: TGCGCCAGCAGCCTCAGTCCCTCGGGTGCGGCGGGCTCCTACAATGAGCAGTACTCC. It yields the protein CASSLSPSGAAGSYNEQYS.